This is a list of T cell receptor beta chains from one sample in a study of T cell changes during pregnancy in multiple sclerosis. Repertoires were generated with immunoSEQ multiplex PCR, while TCRdb's copy carries only in-frame clones and drops some. In the table there are about 48,000 clones, 85% to 95% of which are singletons. The source was CD4+ T cells from peripheral blood mononuclear cells, collected in the third trimester of pregnancy. The source of these receptors is a female donor with multiple sclerosis, enrolled in a pregnancy study. Each CDR3 is given with its conserved first and last residue. The order of the fields is V gene, CDR3 length, J gene, D gene, CDR3 protein. A D gene is named only where the DNA matches it firmly.

>TRBV11-2|12|TRBJ1-2|.
CASSPRSYGYTF
>TRBV7-9|14|TRBJ1-1|.
CASSLEVGSTEAFF
>TRBV5-1|14|TRBJ2-2|.
CASSHDKITGELFF
>TRBV5-8|16|TRBJ1-1|TRBD1
CASRGDRGKKNTEAFF
>TRBV27|12|TRBJ1-6|.
CASRVRGSPLHF
>TRBV6-5|15|TRBJ1-4|.
CASSYLGREGEKLFF
>TRBV7-6|13|TRBJ1-5|.
CPPEGVSNQPQHF
>TRBV11-2|14|TRBJ1-6|TRBD1
CASSLGQGGSPLHF
>TRBV5-1|15|TRBJ2-6|.
CASSLGGSGANVLTF
>TRBV5-1|15|TRBJ2-1|TRBD2
CASSLAGPAYNEQFF
>TRBV9|15|TRBJ1-1|TRBD1
CASSADRGPNTEAFF
>TRBV14|16|TRBJ1-2|.
CASSQGLAGPGYGYTF
>TRBV30|13|TRBJ1-3|.
CAWSGFGGNTIYF
>TRBV6-1|14|TRBJ2-7|.
CASSVLTGYYEQYF
>TRBV27|16|TRBJ2-7|TRBD1
CASSKEGQGRAYEQYF
>TRBV2|15|TRBJ1-3|.
CASTSEVVTGNTIYF
>TRBV7-6|16|TRBJ2-1|TRBD2
CASSLRSGGFDNEQFF
>TRBV11-3|14|TRBJ2-3|.
CASSLLGSTDTQYF
>TRBV7-3|14|TRBJ2-5|TRBD1
CASSPKNRGETQYF
>TRBV9|13|TRBJ1-3|.
CASSEASGNTIYF
>TRBV5-1|11|TRBJ1-1|.
CASSLDREAFF